Described below is a single T cell receptor (beta chain) sequence and its context. As yet, its antigen is unknown. At one boundary the junction diverges from the germline segment, which might be a read error. In the original processing: Owing to the provision of junction-only sequences devoid of quality scores by immunoSEQ, filtering differed. The assay was immunoSEQ multiplex PCR, and TCRdb's table has in-frame clones only and misses some. V, J and clone size are those of that table, while D and trimming were read from the DNA. The sample carries more than 450,000 clones, 60% to 85% recorded once. The entry originates in a study of shared clonotypes between healthy human individuals. Study-wide findings and caveats: Depth of sequencing was expected to influence donor clonotype sharing. Sampling was confined to blood; repertoires within tissues likely differ.

Healthy adults negative for HIV, lacking recent acute infections or vaccinations, served as donors. The length of the CDR3 is 15 residues. From germline, CDR1 is SNHLY and CDR2 FYNNEI. The V and J genes are TRBV2 and TRBJ2-7, with 9 bases lining up with TRBD1. What was sequenced was PBMCs. This clonotype was sampled from a woman aged 40 to 50 in good health. Some clones in this sample may be carry-over from other donors' samples. The CDR3 spells CASSEGPGQGYEQYF. CDR3 coding DNA: TGTGCCAGCAGCGAAGGACCGGGACAGGGATACGAGCAGTACTTC.